The 6 T cell receptor beta chains in this list originate from one sample, sequenced in a study of CD8+ T cells in alopecia areata. As the sequencing template, cDNA was produced by extracting RNA and reverse transcribing it. Repertoires were generated with immunoSEQ multiplex PCR, while TCRdb's copy carries only in-frame clones and drops some. There are around 100,000 clones in the sample, none observed a single time. The sequencing input was lesional skin. The origin of the receptors is a C3H/HeJ mouse with alopecia areata. Strain MHC haplotype: H2-k.

This clone occurred a few times. The gene names given are mouse names. Read coverage stops 4 residues before the CDR3 terminus; the germline J gene supplies the remainder. The chain is built from TRBV19 and TRBJ2-1; unclear D gene. The CDR3 extends over 15 amino acids. V lost 1 base, J lost 1 base, and 9 bases lay in between. Per the germline V gene, CDR1 is FNHDT and CDR2 is SITEND (reference sequence). The CDR3 sequence: CASSISTPNYAEQFF. The sequenced part of the CDR3 DNA is TGTGCCAGCAGTATATCGACACCGAACTATGCT.

A remark on this clone: Gene names are the mouse ones. Read data end 4 residues before the CDR3 end; the end is taken from the germline J gene. V gene TRBV1 combines with J gene TRBJ2-3, with TRBD1 identical over 12 bases. The CDR3 is 15 residues long. The germline gives CDR1 NSQYPW, CDR2 LRSPGD (reference sequence). The CDR3 here is CTCSAGTGGLETLYF. The covered CDR3 bases are TGCACCTGCAGTGCCGGGACAGGGGGCCTAGAA. Full variable domain (outside the CDR3, taken from reference TRBV1 and TRBJ2-3): VTLLEQNPRWRLVPRGQAVNLRCILKNSQYPWMSWYQQDLQKQLQWLFTLRSPGDKEVKSLPGADYLATRVTDTELRLQVANMSQGRTLYCTCSAGTGGLETLYFGSGTRLTVL.

Concerning this clone: The protein in this entry is translated from the DNA; at residue 11 it differs from the protein listed in TCRdb. Genes and germline come from the mouse. The read ends 3 residues before the CDR3 terminus; that terminus is restored from the germline J gene. J is TRBJ1-3 and V is TRBV16; D possibly corresponds to TRBD1 (5 bases). V lost 6 bases, J lost 0 bases, and 9 bases lay in between. The germline V gene encodes CDR1 SGHSA and CDR2 FRNQAP. The CDR3 runs 14 residues. CDR3 residues: CASRVTDSGNTLYF. CDR3 DNA (partial): TGTGCAAGCAGGGTGACAGATTCTGGAAATACG.

In the case of this clone: Genes and germline are mouse. The read ends 4 residues before the CDR3 terminus; that terminus is restored from the germline J gene. The chain joins TRBV19 to TRBJ2-7; weak D call: TRBD1 (5 bases). This CDR3 has 12 amino acids. The germline gives CDR1 FNHDT, CDR2 SITEND (reference sequence). The ends were cut back, 4 bases at V and 3 bases at J, with 8 bases in the middle. The sequenced CDR3 bases are TGTGCCAGCAGTGGACACCACTAT. This codes for CASSGHHY. The whole CDR3 protein is CASSGHHYEQYF.

As to this clone: Genes and germline are mouse. From the germline J gene comes the end of the CDR3, since the read stops 4 residues before it. J is TRBJ2-7 and V is TRBV19, with TRBD2 matching 14 bases. Germline loops: CDR1 FNHDT, CDR2 SITEND (reference sequence). CDR3 length equals 17 residues. With V trimmed by 4 bases and J by 0 bases, 6 bases remained unmatched. This CDR3 reads CASSPPGLGGRSYEQYF. CDR3 DNA (partial): TGTGCCAGCAGTCCCCCGGGACTGGGGGGGCGCTCCTAT. Supplemented by reference TRBV19 and TRBJ2-7, the full variable domain reads GGIITQTPKFLIGQEGQKLTLKCQQNFNHDTMYWYRQDSGKGLRLIYYSITENDLQKGDLSEGYDASREKKSSFSLTVTSAQKNEMAVFLCASSPPGLGGRSYEQYFGPGTRLTVL.

This clone has more than one count but fewer than ten. The protein recorded in TCRdb does not match the translated DNA at residue 13; the protein presented here comes from translating the DNA. Here the gene names and germline are mouse. The CDR3 is CASSPSGTKYNSPLYF. CDR3 DNA, as far as it was read: TGTGCTAGCAGTCCTTCCGGGACAAAATATAATTCGCCC. The chain employs TRBV29 and TRBJ1-6; tentatively, D is TRBD1 (6 bases). The CDR3 goes on 3 residues after the read ends, and that part is filled in from the germline J gene. TRBJ1-6 falls under the ORF class, with uncertain function. Deletions cut 5 bases from V and 4 bases from J, with 15 bases between. The length of the CDR3 is 16 residues. Germline V CDR1 and CDR2: MSHET, SYDVDS.